The 28 T cell receptor beta chains in this list originate from one sample, sequenced in a study of early T cells in non-severe SARS-CoV-2 infection. Each CDR3 protein is one row after TCRdb ran MiXCR on the 5' RACE reads. Of roughly 76,000 distinct CDR3 sequences in the sample, about 12% were seen once. Sequencing was carried out using whole blood. All receptors derive from an adult who was a healthcare worker with PCR-confirmed SARS-CoV-2 infection or an uninfected control (not recorded which).

The table lists this clonotype with many counts. The rearrangement joins TRBV27 to TRBJ2-3; D perhaps matches TRBD1 (6 bases). Germline V gene data show CDR1 as MNHEY and CDR2 as SMNVEV (reference sequence). The CDR3 totals 16 residues. Deletions cut 4 bases from V and 6 bases from J, with 20 bases between. The CDR3 DNA is TGTGCCAGCAGTTACAGGGACCCCCGACAATTGGATACGCAGTATTTT. This sequence encodes CASSYRDPRQLDTQYF.

This clonotype was counted many times. The rearrangement uses TRBV5-1 and TRBJ1-5; possible D gene TRBD1, 6 bases. The CDR3 length is 14 residues. V was trimmed by 0 bases and J by 8 bases, leaving 12 bases between them. Germline-derived CDR1 and CDR2 are SGHRS and YFSETQ. Written as DNA, the CDR3 is TGCGCCAGCAGCTTGGGGGCAGGGGAAGAGCCCCAGCATTTT. The encoded protein is CASSLGAGEEPQHF.

CDR3 in DNA: TGCGCCAGCACCGGGACAGACATAAAACTAGCGAGCTCCTACAATGAGCAGTTCTTC. Protein sequence: CASTGTDIKLASSYNEQFF. This sequence joins TRBV10-2 and TRBJ2-1; D tentatively reads TRBD1 or TRBD2 (7 bases each). The CDR3 sequence is 19 residues long. Germline V gene lookup returns CDR1 WSHSY and CDR2 SAAADI. Between the trimmed V and J ends, which lost 7 bases and 0 bases, there was a span of 25 bases.

This clonotype was detected a few times. The V call is TRBV9, the J call TRBJ2-7; 8 bases are shared with TRBD2. Losses at the gene ends were 4 bases for V and 6 bases for J; bases not matched to a gene: 12. CDR1 is SGDLS and CDR2 is YYNGEE in the germline V gene. The CDR3 totals 15 residues. CDR3 sequence: CASSPRGGGRSEQYF. The CDR3 DNA reads TGTGCCAGCAGCCCCCGGGGCGGGGGGAGAAGCGAGCAGTACTTC.

This clonotype was picked up many times. One end of the junction does not line up with germline, which may come from a read error. This chain links TRBV28 with TRBJ2-1, with a tentative D call TRBD1 (6 bases). In germline, CDR1 is MDHEN, CDR2 SYDVKM. The CDR3 extends over 13 amino acids. The CDR3 region has the DNA TGTGCCAGCAGTTTGGGCGGGTTGGGACAAGGTTCCTTC. Protein sequence: CASSLGGLGQGSF.

This clonotype was counted ten times or more. The rearrangement joins TRBV6-5 to TRBJ2-5; 9 bases map to TRBD2. This CDR3 comprises 16 residues. Germline V gene lookup returns CDR1 MNHEY and CDR2 SVGAGI. The V and J ends lost 1 base and 4 bases, in that order; junction bases with no gene match: 7. CDR3 nucleotides: TGTGCCAGCAGTTACTACCCCCTAGCGGGAACAGAGACCCAGTACTTC. It translates to CASSYYPLAGTETQYF.

The sample holds a few counts of this clonotype. The chain combines TRBV2 with TRBJ1-4; unclear D gene. The CDR3 runs 15 residues. Trimming pared 6 bases from V and 5 bases from J, leaving 16 bases between. Germline CDR1 and CDR2: SNHLY and FYNNEI. CDR3 sequence (DNA): TGTGCCAGCAGCTTCGCCCCTCGTCTAAATGAAAAACTGTTTTTT. The encoded protein is CASSFAPRLNEKLFF.

This clonotype came up a few times. The chain uses TRBV5-6 and TRBJ1-2; 8 nucleotides agree with TRBD1. V gave up 6 bases and J gave up 3 bases; unmatched junction bases: 13. The CDR3 has 16 residues. Germline CDR1 reads SGHDT; CDR2 reads YYEEEE. The CDR3 bases are TGTGCCAGCACCGAGCTACAGGGGGAATTTTACTATGGCTACACCTTC. It encodes CASTELQGEFYYGYTF.

This clonotype was counted many times. V is TRBV12-3 or TRBV12-4 and J is TRBJ1-6, with 10 bases that match TRBD1. This CDR3 is built from 15 residues. The junction had 7 bases not matched to a gene; V was cut back by 4 bases and J by 10 bases. This CDR3 is CASSSQTGGSSPLHF. The CDR3 nucleotides read TGTGCCAGCAGTTCCCAGACAGGGGGCAGCTCACCCCTCCACTTT.

This clonotype occurred a few times. The rearrangement joins TRBV30 to TRBJ1-5; D not certain. The CDR3 spans 12 residues. Trimming removed 3 bases at V and 6 bases at J, with 9 bases between. Germline values: CDR1 GTSNPN, CDR2 SVGIG (reference sequence). The CDR3 DNA reads TGTGCCTGGAGCCTATTCGGTCAGCCCCAGCATTTT. It encodes CAWSLFGQPQHF.

This clonotype was seen a handful of times. The rearrangement joins TRBV28 to TRBJ2-7; D ambiguous. The CDR3 is 13 residues long. Germline lookup yields CDR1 MDHEN and CDR2 SYDVKM. V lost 3 bases and J 1 base, leaving 7 bases between the germline ends. The CDR3 DNA follows: TGTGCCAGCAGTTTGAGGATTTCCTACGAGCAGTACTTC. Translating it yields CASSLRISYEQYF.

This clonotype was seen more than once but under ten times. This sequence joins TRBV28 and TRBJ1-5; weak D call: TRBD1 (6 bases). The CDR3 totals 14 residues. Trimming took off 7 bases at V and 1 base at J, with 11 bases between the two ends. Germline CDR1 is MDHEN and CDR2 is SYDVKM. CDR3 amino acids: CASILQGSNQPQHF. The CDR3 DNA is TGTGCCAGCATCCTTCAGGGGAGCAATCAGCCCCAGCATTTT.

This clonotype was counted a few times. The chain uses TRBV6-4 and TRBJ2-5; 10 nucleotides agree with TRBD1. V gave up 6 bases and J gave up 5 bases; unmatched junction bases: 9. Germline-derived CDR1 and CDR2 are MRHNA and SNTAGT. There are 15 residues in the CDR3. For the CDR3, the DNA is TGTGCCAGCAGCCCCGGGACAGGGGATGGTGAGACCCAGTACTTC. Translated: CASSPGTGDGETQYF.

This clonotype showed up many times. This sequence joins TRBV2 and TRBJ2-1, with D possibly matching TRBD2 (6 bases). Germline lookup yields CDR1 SNHLY and CDR2 FYNNEI. The CDR3 loop spans 15 amino acids. V lost 4 bases, J lost 0 bases, and 10 bases lay in between. The CDR3: CASSAEAGSYNEQFF. In DNA form, the CDR3 reads TGTGCCAGCAGTGCGGAAGCGGGCTCCTACAATGAGCAGTTCTTC.

The chain has TRBV28 and TRBJ2-7; 12 bases match TRBD1. This CDR3 is built from 12 residues. V dropped 6 bases and J dropped 13; count of bases not matched to a gene: 7. Germline CDR1 reads MDHEN; CDR2 reads SYDVKM. The CDR3 DNA is TGTGCCAGCAGACTGGGACAGGGGGCCCTCTACTTC. This translates into CASRLGQGALYF.

This chain links TRBV7-9 with TRBJ1-2; D gene uncertain. Trimming removed 8 bases from V and 3 bases from J, with 4 bases in between. CDR1 is SEHNR, CDR2 FQNEAQ, per germline (reference sequence). The length of the CDR3 is 10 residues. The CDR3 here is CASGDYGYTF. The CDR3 DNA sequence: TGTGCCAGCGGGGACTATGGCTACACCTTC.

V gene TRBV12-3 or TRBV12-4 combines with J gene TRBJ2-7; 10 bases match TRBD1. CDR3 length equals 15 residues. Losses at the gene ends were 4 bases for V and 3 bases for J; bases not matched to a gene: 6. CDR3 residues: CASSSRDRGLYEQYF. CDR3 DNA: TGTGCCAGCAGTTCCCGGGACAGGGGTCTCTACGAGCAGTACTTC.

This clonotype was seen more than once but under ten times. This chain links TRBV4-1 with TRBJ1-5, with 8 bases aligning to TRBD1. Germline V lookup: CDR1 MGHRA, CDR2 YSYEKL. Trimming at V came to 1 base and at J to 5 bases, leaving 7 bases not matched to a gene. CDR3 length: 16 residues. As DNA, the CDR3 is TGCGCCAGCAGCCAAGGTTACGGACAGGGATATCAGCCCCAGCATTTT. Translating gives CASSQGYGQGYQPQHF.

Only a few counts were recorded for this clonotype. The V gene is TRBV7-3, the J gene TRBJ2-1; 10 bases line up with TRBD2. CDR3 size: 15 residues. Germline CDR1 reads SGHTA; CDR2 reads FQGTGA. V was pared by 6 bases and J by 7 bases, with 9 bases of the junction left unmatched. The CDR3, as DNA: TGTGCCAGCAGTCCCACTAGCGGGATTGGTAATGAGCAGTTCTTC. The encoded protein is CASSPTSGIGNEQFF.

This clonotype was detected ten times or more. The chain recombines TRBV6-5 with TRBJ2-3; a weak D match, TRBD2 (6 bases). The CDR3 length is 15 residues. CDR1 MNHEY and CDR2 SVGAGI come from the germline V gene. Trimming stripped 5 bases from V and 1 base from J, with 13 bases between. In nucleotides, the CDR3 is TGTGCCAGCAGTCCCGGGTGGGGGGGCACAGATACGCAGTATTTT. Translation gives CASSPGWGGTDTQYF.

V gene TRBV7-2 combines with J gene TRBJ2-1, with D possibly matching TRBD2 (5 bases). From germline, CDR1 is SGHTA and CDR2 FQGNSA. V was trimmed by 3 bases and J by 8 bases, leaving 14 bases between them. CDR3 size: 14 residues. The CDR3 sequence: CASSFKRNRDEQFF. DNA for the CDR3: TGTGCCAGCAGCTTCAAGCGGAATCGGGATGAGCAGTTCTTC.

This clonotype has more than one count but fewer than ten. J is TRBJ2-1 and V is TRBV20-1, with 9 bases aligning to TRBD2. Germline-derived CDR1 and CDR2 are DFQATT and SNEGSKA (reference sequence). CDR3 length: 15 residues. V gave up 4 bases and J gave up 10 bases; unmatched junction bases: 14. In DNA form, the CDR3 reads TGCAGTGCTACCCCCCCGGTAGCGGGAGTTGTGGAGCAGTTCTTC. This sequence encodes CSATPPVAGVVEQFF.

The chain is built from TRBV28 and TRBJ2-7; 12 bases fit TRBD2. The CDR3 runs to 13 residues. With V trimmed by 8 bases and J by 6 bases, 5 bases remained unmatched. The germline gives CDR1 MDHEN, CDR2 SYDVKM. The CDR3 DNA reads TGTGCCAGCGCCCTAGCGGGAGGGGCCGAGCAGTACTTC. Encoded protein: CASALAGGAEQYF.

Ten or more counts support this clonotype. The V call is TRBV14, the J call TRBJ2-5; no reliable D call. Germline CDR1 is SGHDN and CDR2 is FVKESK. CDR3 size: 14 residues. V shed 2 bases and J shed 10 bases, with 17 bases lying between them. This CDR3 reads CASSQSLLTVGQYF. The CDR3 DNA reads as TGTGCCAGCAGCCAAAGTCTTCTAACCGTGGGCCAGTACTTC. The full variable domain, in which reference TRBV14 and TRBJ2-5 provide the parts outside the CDR3, is EAGVTQFPSHSVIEKGQTVTLRCDPISGHDNLYWYRRVMGKEIKFLLHFVKESKQDESGMPNNRFLAERTGGTYSTLKVQPAELEDSGVYFCASSQSLLTVGQYFGPGTRLLVL.

The gene calls are TRBV12-3 or TRBV12-4 and TRBJ2-3, with TRBD2 identical over 12 bases. This CDR3 contains 14 residues. Germline trimming cut 11 bases from V and 6 bases from J; bases unmatched to any gene: 9. The CDR3 is CAAKTSGSGDTQYF. CDR3 nucleotides: TGTGCCGCCAAGACTAGCGGGAGTGGGGATACGCAGTATTTT.

The chain is built from TRBV20-1 and TRBJ1-2; D remains unclear. Trimming pared 6 bases from V and 8 bases from J, leaving 19 bases between. The CDR3 runs 13 residues. In germline, CDR1 is DFQATT, CDR2 SNEGSKA (reference sequence). CDR3 sequence reads: CSAPPWEGGGYTF. The DNA of the CDR3 is TGCAGTGCCCCCCCCTGGGAGGGTGGAGGCTACACCTTC.

Many counts were recorded for this clonotype. This chain connects TRBV9 to TRBJ2-3; the D call may be TRBD1 or TRBD2 (5 bases each). This CDR3 is 17 amino acids long. Germline CDR1 is SGDLS and CDR2 is YYNGEE. Between the trimmed V and J ends, which lost 0 bases and 0 bases, there was a span of 14 bases. CDR3 residues: CASSVESGAWSTDTQYF. The CDR3 DNA sequence: TGTGCCAGCAGCGTAGAATCCGGGGCATGGAGCACAGATACGCAGTATTTT. Full variable domain (outside the CDR3, taken from reference TRBV9 and TRBJ2-3): DSGVTQTPKHLITATGQRVTLRCSPRSGDLSVYWYQQSLDQGLQFLIQYYNGEERAKGNILERFSAQQFPDLHSELNLSSLELGDSALYFCASSVESGAWSTDTQYFGPGTRLTVL.

This clonotype appeared a few times. This chain uses TRBV5-1 with TRBJ2-7, with 9 bases matching TRBD1. The length of the CDR3 is 13 residues. CDR1 SGHRS and CDR2 YFSETQ come from the germline V gene. Germline trimming cut 4 bases from V and 5 bases from J; bases unmatched to any gene: 4. The CDR3, as DNA: TGCGCCAGCAGCGTGACAGGGGGTGACGAGCAGTACTTC. Translating gives CASSVTGGDEQYF.